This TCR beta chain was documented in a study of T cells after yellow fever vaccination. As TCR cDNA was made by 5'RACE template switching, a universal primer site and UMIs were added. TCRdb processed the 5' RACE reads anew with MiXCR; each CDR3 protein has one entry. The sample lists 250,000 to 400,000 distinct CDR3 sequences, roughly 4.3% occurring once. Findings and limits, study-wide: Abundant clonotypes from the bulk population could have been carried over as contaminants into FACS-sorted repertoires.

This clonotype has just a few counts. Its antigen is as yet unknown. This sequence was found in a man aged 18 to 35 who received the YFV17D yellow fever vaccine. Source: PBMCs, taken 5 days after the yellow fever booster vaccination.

In DNA, the CDR3 is TGCGCCAGCAGCCAATTGCCTCCTCTAGCCAAAAACATTCAGTACTTC. Amino acid sequence: CASSQLPPLAKNIQYF. V is TRBV4-1 and J is TRBJ2-4; the D is unclear. Germline V CDR1 and CDR2: MGHRA, YSYEKL. CDR3 length: 16 amino acids. Trimming cost V 2 bases and J 0 bases, with 11 bases left between them.